This T cell receptor (beta chain) was captured in a study of shared clonotypes between healthy human individuals. Libraries were prepared by immunoSEQ multiplex PCR; TCRdb keeps only in-frame clonotypes and omits some of them. The sample has 1.5 million to 2.5 million clones, about 94% seen once. Cells designated naive CD8 were CD45RO-negative and were positively selected for CCR7, with terminally differentiated effector memory CD45RA+ cells excluded. CDR3 length equals 14 residues. Germline V gene data show CDR1 as SGHDN and CDR2 as FVKESK. With 4 bases removed from V and 3 bases from J, the gap between germline ends came to 13 bases.

The V and J genes are TRBV14 and TRBJ2-7, with a tentative D call TRBD1 (6 bases). Material for sequencing was naive CD8+ T cells sorted from blood. The clonotype originates from a man aged 18 to 30 in good health. The DNA for the CDR3 is TGTGCCAGCAGCCCGACAGGTGACATCTACGAGCAGTACTTC. It yields the protein CASSPTGDIYEQYF.